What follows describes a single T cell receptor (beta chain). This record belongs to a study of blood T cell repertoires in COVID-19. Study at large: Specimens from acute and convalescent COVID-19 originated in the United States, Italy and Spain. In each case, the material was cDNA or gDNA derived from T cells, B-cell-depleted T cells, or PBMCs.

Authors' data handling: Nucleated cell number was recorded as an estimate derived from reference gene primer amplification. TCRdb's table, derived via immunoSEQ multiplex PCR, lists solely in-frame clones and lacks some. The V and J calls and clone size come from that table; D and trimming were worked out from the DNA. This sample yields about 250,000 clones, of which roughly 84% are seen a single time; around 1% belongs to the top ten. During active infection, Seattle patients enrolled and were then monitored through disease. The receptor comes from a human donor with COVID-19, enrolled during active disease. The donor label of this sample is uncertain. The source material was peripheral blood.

The CDR3 loop reads CASSRVAGTGGNTIYF. DNA of the CDR3: TGTGCCAGCAGCCGCGTTGCTGGGACAGGGGGAAACACCATATATTTT. The J gene is TRBJ1-3, the V gene TRBV3-1 (or the pseudogene TRBV3-2), with 9 nucleotides matching TRBD1. The V segment lost 4 bases and the J segment 4 bases; nucleotides outside the gene matches: 8. The CDR3 contains 16 residues. Germline lookup yields CDR1 LGHDT and CDR2 YNNKEL (reference sequence).